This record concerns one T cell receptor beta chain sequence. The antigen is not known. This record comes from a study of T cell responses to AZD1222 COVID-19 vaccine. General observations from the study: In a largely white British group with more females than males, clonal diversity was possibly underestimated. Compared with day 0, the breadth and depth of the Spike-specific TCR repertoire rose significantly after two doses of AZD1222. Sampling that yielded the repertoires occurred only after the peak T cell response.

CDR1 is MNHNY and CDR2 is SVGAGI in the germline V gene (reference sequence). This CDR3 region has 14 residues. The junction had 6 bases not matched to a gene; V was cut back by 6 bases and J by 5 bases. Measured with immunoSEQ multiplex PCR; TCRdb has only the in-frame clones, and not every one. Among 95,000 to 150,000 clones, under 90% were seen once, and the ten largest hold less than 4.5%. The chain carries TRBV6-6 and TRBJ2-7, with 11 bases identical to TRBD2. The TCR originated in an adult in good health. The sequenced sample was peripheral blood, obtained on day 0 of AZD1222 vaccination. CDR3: CASSYLTSGDEQYF. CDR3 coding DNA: TGTGCCAGCAGCTATTTGACTAGCGGGGACGAGCAGTACTTC.